This T cell receptor beta chain appears in the sequencing data of a study of control samples from healthy donors and cancer patients. Profiled with immunoSEQ multiplex PCR; TCRdb holds only in-frame clones, not every one. The sample yields about 92,000 clones, about four fifths seen once. CDR1 is ENHRY, CDR2 SYGVKD, per germline. With 3 bases clipped from V and 7 bases from J, the junction kept 4 bases outside the gene matches. The CDR3 consists of 14 residues. Sequencing used blood. J is TRBJ1-4 and V is TRBV10-3; 8 bases align to TRBD1. The clonotype comes from a woman in her sixties or seventies in good health. The CDR3 is CAISDPGGREKLFF. The CDR3 DNA follows: TGTGCCATCAGTGATCCAGGGGGCCGTGAAAAACTGTTTTTT.